The present T cell receptor beta chain was sequenced within a study of cytomegalovirus exposure and HLA in healthy donors. Findings of the study overall: Rates of TCR association differed by HLA locus in a later analysis, with DRB1 highest and HLA-C lowest. Analyses of presence and absence presupposed an approximately uniform sequencing depth across donors. Investigators reported about 160 TCR beta chains as tied to cytomegalovirus.

With 60 Vbeta and 13 Jbeta primers, the PCR was carried out. The data were produced by immunoSEQ multiplex PCR, yet TCRdb's version contains in-frame clones alone and is incomplete. This sample carries 180,000 or so clones, roughly 60% of them seen once, and the ten largest clones take about 3.2%. The V gene lost 4 bases and the J gene lost 0 bases, with 6 bases spanning the gap. The CDR3 is 13 residues long. Germline V CDR1 and CDR2: SGHRS, YFSETQ. With respect to this clone: The target antigen is unknown.

Healthy bone marrow donors made up the donor group. The chain recombines TRBV5-1 with TRBJ2-3; D uncertain. The receptor was isolated from a man in his forties or fifties in good health and CMV-seronegative. Sample: PBMCs. In DNA form, the CDR3 reads TGCGCCAGCAGCGAAGCTAGCACAGATACGCAGTATTTT. Amino acid sequence: CASSEASTDTQYF.